These T cell receptor beta chains were read from a single sample in a study of blood T cells in healthy people across ages. TCRdb used MiXCR to reprocess the 5' RACE reads, holding one entry per CDR3 protein. The data hold some 1.7 million distinct CDR3 sequences, with under 30% observed a single time. The sequenced sample consisted of blood. Receptor source: a woman between 25 and 40 years old in good health. The CDR3 runs from the conserved cysteine through the conserved F or W. D genes are given only for firm matches.

V	D	J	CDR3
TRBV10-3	.	TRBJ2-3	CAISESVSGTDTQYF
TRBV6-5	.	TRBJ2-1	CASSYSGQGGDNEQFF
TRBV28	.	TRBJ1-6	CASSLFIGIGAPGSPLHF
TRBV6-5	.	TRBJ1-3	CASSRGPGNTIYF
TRBV29-1	.	TRBJ2-3	CSGREAQTDTQYF
TRBV9	.	TRBJ2-7	CASSVGKDYEQYF
TRBV19	TRBD1	TRBJ1-2	CASSPAQGAQIYGYTF
TRBV5-1	.	TRBJ2-7	CASSLGGDPTLEQYF
TRBV18	.	TRBJ2-3	CASSPPNGGGTDTQYF
TRBV12-3/TRBV12-4	.	TRBJ2-4	CASSQTRKNIQYF
TRBV29-1	.	TRBJ2-3	CSVGSDYSTDTQYF
TRBV7-2	TRBD2	TRBJ2-1	CASRKRASGSYNEQFF
TRBV3-1	.	TRBJ2-7	CASSQDHEQYF
TRBV28	TRBD1	TRBJ1-2	CASSLSSGTGGYGYTF
TRBV6-5	.	TRBJ2-7	CASSYLTGEQYF
TRBV7-9	TRBD2	TRBJ2-7	CASSLELSSGKSYEQYF
TRBV12-3/TRBV12-4	.	TRBJ1-2	CASSSARVGYTF
TRBV6-2/TRBV6-3	TRBD1	TRBJ2-1	CASSFTGTGGYNEQFF
TRBV15	.	TRBJ2-5	CATSRDQRETQYF
TRBV6-6	TRBD1	TRBJ1-2	CASRSDRAVYGYTF
TRBV12-5	.	TRBJ2-7	CASGLLNEQYF
TRBV6-5	TRBD1	TRBJ2-7	CASSLGGTGGSEQYF
TRBV21-1	.	TRBJ2-3	CASSKAPQGDVDTQYF
TRBV6-6	.	TRBJ1-2	CASSPGQFPYGYTF